Described below is a single TCR beta chain sequence and its context. Data came from immunoSEQ multiplex PCR; TCRdb stores just in-frame clones and leaves some out. The sample yields about 1 million clones, about three quarters seen once. Trimming took off 2 bases at V and 4 bases at J, with 10 bases between the two ends. Germline V gives CDR1 SGHNT, CDR2 YYREEE (reference sequence). The CDR3 is 15 amino acids. The data are from a study of shared clonotypes between healthy human individuals. Specimen: memory CD4+ T cells sorted from blood. Subset noted: CD45RA-negative fraction. This TCR derives from a man between 18 and 29 years old in good health. The chain links TRBV5-4 to TRBJ1-6; a weak D match, TRBD1 (5 bases). The CDR3 here is CASSFGGGYNSPLHF. The CDR3 nucleotides are TGTGCCAGCAGCTTTGGGGGGGGGTATAATTCACCCCTCCACTTT. Supplemented by reference TRBV5-4 and TRBJ1-6, the full variable domain reads ETGVTQSPTHLIKTRGQQVTLRCSSQSGHNTVSWYQQALGQGPQFIFQYYREEENGRGNFPPRFSGLQFPNYSSELNVNALELDDSALYLCASSFGGGYNSPLHFGNGTRLTVT.